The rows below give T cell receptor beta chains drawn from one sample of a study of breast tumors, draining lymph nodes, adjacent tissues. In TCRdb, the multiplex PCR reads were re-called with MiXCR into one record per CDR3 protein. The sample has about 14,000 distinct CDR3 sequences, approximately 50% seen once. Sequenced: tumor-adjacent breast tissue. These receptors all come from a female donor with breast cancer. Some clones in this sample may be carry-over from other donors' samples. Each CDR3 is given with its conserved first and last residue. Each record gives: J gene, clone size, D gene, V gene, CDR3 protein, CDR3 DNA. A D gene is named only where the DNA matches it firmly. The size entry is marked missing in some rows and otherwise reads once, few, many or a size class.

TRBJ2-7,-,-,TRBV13,CASSEEGVGTSGTERYF,TGTGCCAGCAGCGAAGAGGGGGTTGGAACCAGCGGGACCGAGCGGTACTTC
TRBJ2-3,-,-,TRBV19,CASSTTRSSDTQYF,TGTGCCAGTAGTACCACTAGATCCAGCGATACGCAGTATTTT
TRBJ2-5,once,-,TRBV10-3,CATGRGTQETQYF,TGTGCCACCGGTAGAGGGACACAAGAGACCCAGTACTTC
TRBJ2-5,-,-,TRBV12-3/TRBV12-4,CASSSRGVWAETQYF,TGTGCCAGCAGTTCCCGGGGAGTCTGGGCAGAGACCCAGTACTTC
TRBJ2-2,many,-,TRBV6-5,CASSYSPGSGELFF,TGTGCCAGCAGTTACTCTCCCGGGTCGGGGGAGCTGTTTTTT
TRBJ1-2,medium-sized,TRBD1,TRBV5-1,CASSLGQGAPWDGYTF,TGCGCCAGCAGCTTGGGACAGGGGGCCCCCTGGGATGGCTACACCTTC
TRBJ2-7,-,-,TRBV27,CASSWGIRGEQYF,TGTGCCAGCAGTTGGGGTATTCGTGGCGAGCAGTACTTC
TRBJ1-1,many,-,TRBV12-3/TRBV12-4,CASSLRLATEAFF,TGTGCCAGCAGTTTGAGACTGGCAACTGAAGCTTTCTTT
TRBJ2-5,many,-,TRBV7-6,CASSQTRLETQYF,TGTGCCAGCAGCCAGACTAGGTTGGAGACCCAGTACTTC
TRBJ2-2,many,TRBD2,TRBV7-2,CASSLEPGLAFRSGELFF,TGTGCCAGCAGCTTAGAGCCGGGACTAGCATTTCGTTCCGGGGAGCTGTTTTTT
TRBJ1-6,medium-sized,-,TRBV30,CAWAPPGRGLLPLHF,TGTGCCTGGGCTCCACCCGGACGGGGATTGTTGCCCCTCCACTTT
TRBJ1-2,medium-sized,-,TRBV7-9,CASSLGGGNYGYTF,TGTGCCAGCAGCTTAGGGGGGGGGAACTATGGCTACACCTTC
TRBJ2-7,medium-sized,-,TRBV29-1,CSGRAGGNEQYF,TGCAGCGGACGAGCAGGGGGGAACGAGCAGTACTTC
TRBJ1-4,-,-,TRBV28,CASRRNEKLFF,TGTGCCAGCAGGCGAAATGAAAAACTGTTTTTT
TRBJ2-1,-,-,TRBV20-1,CSARQGGVYNEQFF,TGCAGTGCTAGACAGGGGGGAGTATACAATGAGCAGTTCTTC
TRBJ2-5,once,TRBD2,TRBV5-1,CASSRLTSGGKETQYF,TGCGCCAGCAGCCGATTGACTAGCGGGGGGAAAGAGACCCAGTACTTC
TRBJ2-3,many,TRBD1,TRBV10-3,CATSTGGSTDTQYF,TGTGCCACCTCGACAGGGGGTAGCACAGATACGCAGTATTTT
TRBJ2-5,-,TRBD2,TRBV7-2,CTSSPTGLAGLETQYF,TGTACCAGCAGCCCCACTGGACTAGCGGGGTTAGAGACCCAGTACTTC
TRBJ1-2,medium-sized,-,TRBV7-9,CASSLSQGNYGYTF,TGTGCCAGCAGCTTAAGTCAGGGTAACTATGGCTACACCTTC
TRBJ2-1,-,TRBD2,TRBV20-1,CSAAFGKRGYNEQFF,TGCAGTGCTGCCTTCGGGAAGCGGGGCTACAATGAGCAGTTCTTC
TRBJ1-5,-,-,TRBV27,CASSRRRGSSHQPQHF,TGTGCCAGCAGTCGGCGACGGGGTAGTTCACATCAGCCCCAGCATTTT
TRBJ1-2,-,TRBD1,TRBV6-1,CASSAEAGTGMNGYTF,TGTGCCAGCAGTGCCGAAGCCGGGACAGGGATGAATGGCTACACCTTC
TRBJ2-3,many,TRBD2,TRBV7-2,CASSSRGTSGSGTDTQYF,TGTGCCAGCAGCTCGAGGGGGACTAGCGGGAGTGGCACAGATACGCAGTATTTT
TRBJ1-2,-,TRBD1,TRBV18,CASSVTGPYYGYTF,TGTGCCAGCTCCGTGACAGGGCCTTACTATGGCTACACCTTC
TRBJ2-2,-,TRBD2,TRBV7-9,CVSSSPRLATGELFF,TGTGTCAGCAGCTCCCCGAGACTAGCGACCGGGGAGCTGTTTTTT
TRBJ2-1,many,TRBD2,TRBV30,CAWSTRLAAYNEQFF,TGTGCCTGGAGTACCCGGCTAGCGGCGTACAATGAGCAGTTCTTC
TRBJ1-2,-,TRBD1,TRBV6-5,CASSSADRRLGGYGYTF,TGTGCCAGCAGTTCGGCGGACAGGCGGCTCGGGGGCTATGGCTACACCTTC
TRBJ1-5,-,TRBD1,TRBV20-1,CSARSGGSNQPQHF,TGCAGTGCTAGATCAGGGGGCAGCAATCAGCCCCAGCATTTT